These 32 T cell receptor beta chains share one sample of origin, sequenced in a study of cytomegalovirus exposure and HLA in healthy donors. Use of 60 Vbeta and 13 Jbeta primers characterized the PCR. Generated by immunoSEQ multiplex PCR, the TCRdb table keeps only in-frame clones and is missing some. Of about 250,000 clones in the sample, about 66% were seen once. The sample taken for sequencing was PBMCs. These receptors all come from a female donor in good health and CMV-seronegative.

The chain joins TRBV18 to TRBJ2-3, with 7 bases lining up with TRBD1. Germline CDR1 reads KGHSH; CDR2 reads LQKENI. J gave up 1 base and V 4 bases, and 11 bases lay outside the gene matches. This CDR3 contains 17 residues. The CDR3 protein is CASSRTTDRVRTDTQYF. The CDR3 coding sequence is TGTGCCAGCTCACGAACTACAGACAGGGTACGCACAGATACGCAGTATTTT.

The J gene is TRBJ2-3, the V gene TRBV25-1; D gene uncertain. The germline CDR1 and CDR2 sequences are MGHDK and SYGVNS. The CDR3 sequence is 13 residues long. Trimming shortened V by 4 bases and J by 0 bases, and 5 bases separated the two germline ends. CDR3 DNA: TGTGCCAGCAGTGCGAGGAGCACAGATACGCAGTATTTT. Its protein is CASSARSTDTQYF.

The rearrangement links TRBV5-1 to TRBJ2-5; 10 nucleotides align to TRBD2. The J call is uncertain, as TRBJ2-7 better fits the DNA end. From germline, CDR1 is SGHRS and CDR2 YFSETQ. The CDR3 runs to 15 residues. CDR3 amino acids: CASSSSGRFPHEQYF. CDR3 coding DNA: TGCGCCAGCAGCTCTAGCGGGAGATTTCCCCACGAGCAGTACTTC.

This clone was counted between two and nine times. The CDR3 is CATSRGGQYEQYF. The DNA of the CDR3 is TGTGCCACCAGCAGAGGGGGCCAGTACGAGCAGTACTTC. This chain joins TRBV15 and TRBJ2-7; maybe TRBD1 (5 bases). The CDR3 runs to 13 residues. From germline, CDR1 is LNHNV and CDR2 YYDKDF (reference sequence). Trimming pared 1 base from V and 4 bases from J, leaving 8 bases between.

The rearrangement uses TRBV9 and TRBJ1-2; D is ambiguous. CDR1 and CDR2 from the germline V gene are SGDLS and YYNGEE. Trimming took off 0 bases at V and 5 bases at J, with 14 bases between the two ends. The CDR3 extends over 15 amino acids. The CDR3: CASSVGPRLEYGYTF. The CDR3 coding sequence is TGTGCCAGCAGCGTAGGGCCCAGGTTGGAATATGGCTACACCTTC.

CDR3 amino acids: CASSSLGLKNTEAFF. The DNA for the CDR3 is TGTGCCAGCAGTTCCTTGGGGCTGAAGAACACTGAAGCTTTCTTT. This chain uses TRBV25-1 with TRBJ1-1, with D possibly being TRBD1 (5 bases). Germline CDR1 is MGHDK and CDR2 is SYGVNS. V was cut by 5 bases and J by 1 base, with 14 bases left in between. The CDR3 runs 15 residues. Drawing the rest from reference TRBV25-1 and TRBJ1-1, the complete variable domain is EADIYQTPRYLVIGTGKKITLECSQTMGHDKMYWYQQDPGMELHLIHYSYGVNSTEKGDLSSESTVSRIRTEHFPLTLESARPSHTSQYLCASSSLGLKNTEAFFGQGTRLTVV.

This clone is a singleton in its sample. The chain carries TRBV18 and TRBJ2-7, with no clear D. Germline CDR1 reads KGHSH; CDR2 reads LQKENI. V was cut by 6 bases and J by 2 bases, with 14 bases left in between. The CDR3 length is 14 residues. Written as DNA, the CDR3 is TGTGCCAGCTCCCACTCCACAGATACCTACGAGCAGTACTTC. It codes for CASSHSTDTYEQYF.

V gene TRBV27 combines with J gene TRBJ2-5, with a weak D call TRBD1 (6 bases). Germline V gene data show CDR1 as MNHEY and CDR2 as SMNVEV (reference sequence). This CDR3 is built from 15 residues. Trimming removed 5 bases from V and 1 base from J, with 14 bases in between. CDR3 loop: CASSPYREPQETQYF. The CDR3, as DNA: TGTGCCAGCAGTCCGTACAGGGAACCCCAAGAGACCCAGTACTTC.

The chain carries TRBV6-1 and TRBJ2-3; 15 bases line up with TRBD2. Germline values: CDR1 MNHNS, CDR2 SASEGT. V lost 4 bases, J lost 1 base, and 3 bases stayed unmatched. This CDR3 is 17 amino acids long. CDR3 nucleotides: TGTGCCAGCAGTGCGGGACTAGCGGGAGGTGGCACAGATACGCAGTATTTT. It yields the protein CASSAGLAGGGTDTQYF.

The CDR3 reads CSVVAGSGNTIYF. The CDR3 DNA reads TGCAGCGTTGTAGCCGGCTCTGGAAACACCATATATTTT. The chain couples TRBV29-1 to TRBJ1-3; D not resolved. Trimming removed 4 bases from V and 0 bases from J, with 7 bases in between. The CDR3 has 13 residues. Germline assignment: CDR1 SQVTM and CDR2 ANQGSEA.

This clone was observed a few times. V usage is TRBV28 and J usage is TRBJ2-2; 7 bases match TRBD1. The CDR3 spans 15 residues. Unmatched junction bases numbered 11, after V lost 6 bases and J lost 7 bases. CDR1 and CDR2 (germline): MDHEN, SYDVKM. The CDR3 DNA is TGTGCCAGCAGGCACACGGGACAGCTCAACGGGGAGCTGTTTTTT. The encoded protein is CASRHTGQLNGELFF.

The V gene is TRBV5-1, the J gene TRBJ2-3; TRBD1 might be the D (5 bases). CDR1 and CDR2 from the germline V gene are SGHRS and YFSETQ. Trimming shortened V by 7 bases and J by 1 base, and 16 bases separated the two germline ends. This CDR3 is built from 15 residues. The CDR3 spells CASYGAPFGTDTQYF. CDR3 DNA sequence: TGCGCCAGCTATGGGGCGCCTTTTGGCACAGATACGCAGTATTTT.

This chain joins TRBV5-1 and TRBJ2-2; the D gene is possibly TRBD1 (5 bases). This CDR3 has 17 residues. CDR1 and CDR2 from the germline V gene are SGHRS and YFSETQ. The V end was cut by 3 bases, the J end by 4 bases, with 19 bases between. This chain's CDR3 is CASSYGGVQGGTGELFF. The CDR3 DNA reads TGCGCCAGCAGCTACGGTGGTGTGCAGGGTGGCACCGGGGAGCTGTTTTTT.

The gene calls are TRBV28 and TRBJ1-2; the match to TRBD1 covers 7 bases. CDR1 is MDHEN and CDR2 is SYDVKM in the germline V gene. The CDR3 has 12 residues. With 5 bases clipped from V and 7 bases from J, the junction kept 4 bases outside the gene matches. The CDR3 reads CASSTGECGYTF. CDR3 in DNA: TGTGCCAGCAGTACAGGGGAATGTGGCTACACCTTC.

The gene calls are TRBV9 and TRBJ2-1; 16 nucleotides align to TRBD2. The germline V gene has CDR1 SGDLS and CDR2 YYNGEE. CDR3 length equals 17 residues. After removal of 0 bases from V and 5 bases from J, the junction contained 2 bases not matched to a gene. As DNA, the CDR3 is TGTGCCAGCAGCGTAGGAGGGACTAGCGGGAGGGACAATGAGCAGTTCTTC. Its protein is CASSVGGTSGRDNEQFF.

The rearrangement joins TRBV5-6 to TRBJ1-2; 10 bases agree with TRBD1. The V segment lost 3 bases and the J segment 3 bases; nucleotides outside the gene matches: 5. The germline V gene has CDR1 SGHDT and CDR2 YYEEEE. This CDR3 has 15 residues. The CDR3 loop is CASSSRTGGYYGYTF. The CDR3, as DNA: TGTGCCAGCAGCTCCCGGACAGGGGGATACTATGGCTACACCTTC.

This clone was seen more than once but under ten times. The chain recombines TRBV4-1 with TRBJ1-1; perhaps TRBD1 as D (6 bases). This CDR3 is built from 12 residues. V lost 0 bases and J lost 11, with 10 bases in between. Looked up from germline, CDR1 is MGHRA and CDR2 is YSYEKL. CDR3 region: CASSQDTGFAFF. In DNA, the CDR3 is TGCGCCAGCAGCCAAGACACAGGGTTTGCTTTCTTT.

The V call is TRBV6-5, the J call TRBJ2-3; a possible D gene is TRBD1 (6 bases). The germline V and J ends were trimmed by 4 bases and 5 bases, with 13 bases remaining between them. This CDR3 has 14 residues. Per germline, CDR1 MNHEY and CDR2 SVGAGI. The DNA for the CDR3 is TGTGCCAGCAGTTGGCAGGGGTATGGAGATACGCAGTATTTT. Protein sequence: CASSWQGYGDTQYF.

V and J are TRBV27 and TRBJ2-5, with a possible D match to TRBD1 (6 bases). The J call is in doubt because the DNA end fits TRBJ2-7 better. The CDR3 is made up of 14 amino acids. The germline CDR1 and CDR2 sequences are MNHEY and SMNVEV (reference sequence). The CDR3 here is CASSLLSGAYEQYF. The CDR3 DNA is TGTGCCAGCAGTTTATTATCAGGGGCCTACGAGCAGTACTTC.

The gene calls are TRBV11-1 and TRBJ2-1; 11 bases line up with TRBD2. V lost 3 bases to trimming and J lost 4 bases; unmatched junction nucleotides: 2. The CDR3 length is 15 residues. The V gene's germline CDR1 is SGHAT and CDR2 FQDESV (reference sequence). The CDR3 DNA is TGTGCCAGCAGCTTCAGACTAGCGGGATACAATGAGCAGTTCTTC. It specifies CASSFRLAGYNEQFF.

V usage is TRBV27 and J usage is TRBJ2-7; 13 bases align to TRBD2. The V gene's germline CDR1 is MNHEY and CDR2 SMNVEV (reference sequence). V shed 5 bases, J shed 7 bases, and the junction held 8 bases outside the gene matches. CDR3 length: 15 residues. The CDR3 spells CASSPLAGGVGEQYF. The CDR3 DNA is TGTGCCAGCAGTCCACTAGCGGGAGGGGTGGGGGAGCAGTACTTC.

The V gene is TRBV4-1, the J gene TRBJ2-1; TRBD2 might be the D (5 bases). Germline V gene data show CDR1 as MGHRA and CDR2 as YSYEKL. Trimming stripped 0 bases from V and 0 bases from J, with 9 bases between. The CDR3 covers 16 residues. The CDR3 nucleotides are TGCGCCAGCAGCCAAGATGAGCGGAGCTCCTACAATGAGCAGTTCTTC. Its translation is CASSQDERSSYNEQFF.

V and J are TRBV14 and TRBJ2-1, with D perhaps TRBD1 (6 bases). The CDR3 sequence is 15 residues long. Between the trimmed V and J ends, which lost 1 base and 4 bases, there was a span of 11 bases. Germline V gene lookup returns CDR1 SGHDN and CDR2 FVKESK. CDR3 residues: CASSQGGQTYNEQFF. Here the CDR3 DNA reads TGTGCCAGCAGCCAAGGTGGACAGACATACAATGAGCAGTTCTTC.

This chain links TRBV5-6 with TRBJ2-5, with TRBD1 as a possible D gene (6 bases). Per the germline V gene, CDR1 is SGHDT and CDR2 is YYEEEE. V was trimmed by 2 bases and J by 1 base, leaving 9 bases between them. CDR3 size: 14 residues. The CDR3 protein is CASSLSGAQETQYF. DNA for the CDR3: TGTGCCAGCAGCTTATCAGGGGCCCAAGAGACCCAGTACTTC.

This chain connects TRBV4-1 to TRBJ2-1, with a possible D match to TRBD2 (7 bases). The CDR3 sequence is 17 residues long. Germline assignment: CDR1 MGHRA and CDR2 YSYEKL. Trimming cost V 3 bases and J 9 bases, with 24 bases left between them. The CDR3 loop reads CASSQRTRGEVGPEQFF. CDR3 in DNA: TGCGCCAGCAGCCAGAGGACTAGGGGGGAGGTAGGGCCTGAGCAGTTCTTC.

The chain links TRBV4-1 to TRBJ2-7; TRBD2 aligns across 12 bases. With V trimmed by 2 bases and J by 5 bases, 1 base remained unmatched. Germline CDR1 is MGHRA and CDR2 is YSYEKL. The length of the CDR3 is 14 residues. As DNA, the CDR3 is TGCGCCAGCAGCCAACGACTAGCGGGAGACGAGCAGTACTTC. This translates into CASSQRLAGDEQYF.

This clone was detected a few times. The chain recombines TRBV10-3 with TRBJ1-2; the D is unclear. V was shortened by 5 bases and J by 8 bases, with 12 bases between the two germline ends. CDR1 and CDR2 from the germline V gene are ENHRY and SYGVKD. The CDR3 is 12 amino acids. DNA for the CDR3: TGTGCCATCAGTAAGACGGAGGGCGGCTACACCTTC. Translated, it gives CAISKTEGGYTF.

V usage is TRBV5-1 and J usage is TRBJ1-1; D unclear. This CDR3 spans 17 amino acids. Trimming cost V 1 base and J 0 bases, with 16 bases left between them. Germline CDR1 is SGHRS and CDR2 is YFSETQ. The CDR3 DNA follows: TGCGCCAGCAGCTTGAACCAAAAATCTCACATGAACACTGAAGCTTTCTTT. This codes for CASSLNQKSHMNTEAFF.

A single count supports this clone. The chain couples TRBV6-1 to TRBJ1-5; a weak D match, TRBD1 (5 bases). The CDR3 covers 15 residues. Germline-derived CDR1 and CDR2 are MNHNS and SASEGT. V shed 6 bases and J shed 6 bases, with 18 bases lying between them. The CDR3 reads CASSPGQYGGQPQHF. In DNA, the CDR3 is TGTGCCAGCAGCCCTGGACAATACGGGGGTCAGCCCCAGCATTTT.

The rearrangement joins TRBV29-1 to TRBJ1-1, with D unresolved. Trimming cost V 4 bases and J 0 bases, with 18 bases left between them. The length of the CDR3 is 16 residues. Germline CDR1 and CDR2: SQVTM and ANQGSEA. The CDR3 nucleotides read TGCAGCGTTGGTCGGGGTAACGTAGGGCTGAACACTGAAGCTTTCTTT. This codes for CSVGRGNVGLNTEAFF.

In the case of this clone: This sample also contains other DNA sequences that code for the same CDR3. CDR3 coding DNA: TGTGCCAGCAGCTTAGGAGGAGGCGGGATAGCGGATACGCAGTATTTT. Translation: CASSLGGGGIADTQYF. The rearrangement joins TRBV7-6 to TRBJ2-3; D possibly corresponds to TRBD2 (6 bases). CDR1 is SGHVS, CDR2 FNYEAQ, per germline. CDR3 length: 16 amino acids. With 1 base removed from V and 6 bases from J, the gap between germline ends came to 17 bases.

The chain recombines TRBV21-1 with TRBJ1-1; the D call TRBD1 from the table was never checked on the DNA. TRBV21-1 corresponds to a pseudogene. This CDR3 has 15 residues. As DNA, the CDR3 is TGTGCCAGCAGCAAAGCCGGCAGGGGGTACACTGAAGCTTTCTTT. Translating gives CASSKAGRGYTEAFF.